These 14 T cell receptor beta chains originate from one sample sequenced in a study of blood T cell repertoires in COVID-19. Method: immunoSEQ multiplex PCR; TCRdb's copy keeps in-frame clones and lacks some. Of over 200,000 clones listed, around nine tenths are singletons. Sequenced input: peripheral blood. The source is a man aged 18 to 29 with active or convalescent COVID-19.

The J gene is TRBJ2-1, the V gene TRBV15, with TRBD1 as a possible D gene (6 bases). CDR1 and CDR2 from the germline V gene are LNHNV and YYDKDF (reference sequence). The V gene lost 3 bases and the J gene lost 9 bases, with 21 bases spanning the gap. The CDR3 length is 16 residues. CDR3 nucleotide sequence: TGTGCCACCAGCAGTCCTCGGTTGGTAGGGGGTAGTGAGCAGTTCTTC. It encodes CATSSPRLVGGSEQFF.

This chain uses TRBV28 with TRBJ2-7; 10 bases map to TRBD2. CDR1 is MDHEN, CDR2 SYDVKM, per germline. J gave up 2 bases and V 4 bases, and 8 bases lay outside the gene matches. The CDR3 has 16 residues. In nucleotides, the CDR3 is TGTGCCAGCAGTTACCTCGGGACTAGCGCTACCTACGAGCAGTACTTC. It is translated as CASSYLGTSATYEQYF. Drawing the rest from reference TRBV28 and TRBJ2-7, the complete variable domain is DVKVTQSSRYLVKRTGEKVFLECVQDMDHENMFWYRQDPGLGLRLIYFSYDVKMKEKGDIPEGYSVSREKKERFSLILESASTNQTSMYLCASSYLGTSATYEQYFGPGTRLTVT.

The rearrangement uses TRBV7-2 and TRBJ1-4; D unclear. CDR1 and CDR2 (germline): SGHTA, FQGNSA. V lost 2 bases to trimming and J lost 6 bases, with 13 bases between them. The CDR3 loop spans 15 amino acids. The CDR3 DNA reads as TGTGCCAGCAGCTTACTCAGTGGAGGGTATGAAAAACTGTTTTTT. It is translated as CASSLLSGGYEKLFF.

A single count supports this clone. The chain employs TRBV13 and TRBJ2-3, with D possibly TRBD2 on 6 matching bases. CDR3 length: 15 residues. The ends were cut back, 5 bases at V and 8 bases at J, with 20 bases in the middle. CDR1 and CDR2 (germline): PRHDT, FYEKMQ (reference sequence). The CDR3 loop reads CASSTRGEVGFTQYF. The CDR3 nucleotides are TGTGCCAGCAGCACCCGCGGGGAGGTTGGTTTTACGCAGTATTTT.

This clone occurred once. The V and J genes are TRBV10-1 and TRBJ2-1, with 9 bases matching TRBD2. CDR3 length: 14 amino acids. From germline, CDR1 is WNHNN and CDR2 SYGVQD (reference sequence). Losses at the gene ends were 5 bases for V and 5 bases for J; bases not matched to a gene: 4. The CDR3 region is CASSTGTSNNEQFF. In DNA form, the CDR3 reads TGCGCCAGCAGTACCGGGACTAGCAACAATGAGCAGTTCTTC.

Concerning this clone: Other DNA sequences of this sample code for an identical CDR3. This chain uses TRBV7-2 with TRBJ2-7; D call uncertain. Looked up from germline, CDR1 is SGHTA and CDR2 is FQGNSA. The CDR3 consists of 13 residues. Trimming pared 2 bases from V and 3 bases from J, leaving 8 bases between. The CDR3 DNA sequence: TGTGCCAGCAGCTTAAGACGGGTCTACGAGCAGTACTTC. The encoded protein is CASSLRRVYEQYF.

This rearrangement joins TRBV7-3 to TRBJ2-1; TRBD2 might be the D (5 bases). The germline CDR1 and CDR2 sequences are SGHTA and FQGTGA. With 2 bases removed from V and 6 bases from J, the gap between germline ends came to 14 bases. This CDR3 is built from 15 residues. This chain's CDR3 is CASSLDGISSNEQFF. In nucleotides, the CDR3 is TGTGCCAGCAGCTTAGACGGGATATCCAGCAATGAGCAGTTCTTC. Based on the CDR3 plus reference TRBV7-3 and TRBJ2-1, the full variable domain is GAGVSQTPSNKVTEKGKYVELRCDPISGHTALYWYRQSLGQGPEFLIYFQGTGAADDSGLPNDRFFAVRPEGSVSTLKIQRTERGDSAVYLCASSLDGISSNEQFFGPGTRLTVL.

This clone appeared a few times. V is TRBV6-2 or TRBV6-3 and J is TRBJ2-7; 8 nucleotides line up with TRBD1. The germline CDR1 and CDR2 sequences are MNHEY and SVGEGT. The CDR3 totals 17 residues. V lost 6 bases to trimming and J lost 4 bases; unmatched junction nucleotides: 17. The CDR3 loop is CASSRTGTGILPYEQYF. CDR3 nucleotide sequence: TGTGCCAGCAGCCGCACCGGGACAGGAATCTTGCCTTACGAGCAGTACTTC.

The CDR3 sequence: CASSAPGQGNQPQHF. Written as DNA, the CDR3 is TGTGCCAGCAGTGCGCCGGGACAGGGCAATCAGCCCCAGCATTTT. J is TRBJ1-5 and V is TRBV28; 8 positions agree with TRBD1. J lost 2 bases, V lost 5 bases, and 5 bases had no gene match. Germline V gene sequence: CDR1 MDHEN, CDR2 SYDVKM. The CDR3 has 15 amino acids. Filled out from reference TRBV28 and TRBJ1-5, the complete variable domain reads DVKVTQSSRYLVKRTGEKVFLECVQDMDHENMFWYRQDPGLGLRLIYFSYDVKMKEKGDIPEGYSVSREKKERFSLILESASTNQTSMYLCASSAPGQGNQPQHFGDGTRLSIL.

This clone was seen only a few times. The junction departs from the called germline gene at one end, perhaps through a read error. This chain joins TRBV7-9 and TRBJ2-1; D call uncertain. Germline V gene sequence: CDR1 SEHNR, CDR2 FQNEAQ (reference sequence). CDR3 length: 11 amino acids. The CDR3, as DNA: TGTGCCAGCACCTCCGACAATGAGCAGTTCTTC. Translation gives CASTSDNEQFF.

This rearrangement joins TRBV7-8 to TRBJ2-7; 7 positions match TRBD1. The CDR3 covers 15 residues. From germline, CDR1 is SGHVS and CDR2 FQNEAQ. The trim removed 5 bases at V and 3 bases at J, leaving 10 bases unmatched. CDR3 in DNA: TGTGCCAGCAGCCCGAGCCACAGGGGAAGCTACGAGCAGTACTTC. Translation: CASSPSHRGSYEQYF.

The chain joins TRBV28 to TRBJ1-5; D remains unclear. The V end lost 3 bases, the J end lost 0 bases, and 12 bases lay between the germline ends. This CDR3 is built from 16 residues. The V gene's germline CDR1 is MDHEN and CDR2 SYDVKM. The CDR3 here is CASSFVEGFSNQPQHF. CDR3 DNA: TGTGCCAGCAGTTTCGTCGAGGGTTTTAGCAATCAGCCCCAGCATTTT.

The J gene is TRBJ1-5, the V gene TRBV28, with D tentatively TRBD1 (5 bases). The CDR3 extends over 15 amino acids. The V gene lost 6 bases and the J gene lost 3 bases, with 15 bases spanning the gap. Germline lookup yields CDR1 MDHEN and CDR2 SYDVKM. CDR3 nucleotides: TGTGCCAGCAGCTCCCCCCAGGGCCCCAATCAGCCCCAGCATTTT. Its translation is CASSSPQGPNQPQHF. Filled out from reference TRBV28 and TRBJ1-5, the complete variable domain reads DVKVTQSSRYLVKRTGEKVFLECVQDMDHENMFWYRQDPGLGLRLIYFSYDVKMKEKGDIPEGYSVSREKKERFSLILESASTNQTSMYLCASSSPQGPNQPQHFGDGTRLSIL.

This rearrangement joins TRBV5-6 to TRBJ1-5; D gene uncertain. The CDR3 sequence is 16 residues long. Germline CDR1 reads SGHDT; CDR2 reads YYEEEE. Trimming removed 1 base from V and 1 base from J, with 12 bases in between. CDR3 coding DNA: TGTGCCAGCAGCTTGTTTACAGAAGCAAGCAATCAGCCCCAGCATTTT. Encoded protein: CASSLFTEASNQPQHF.